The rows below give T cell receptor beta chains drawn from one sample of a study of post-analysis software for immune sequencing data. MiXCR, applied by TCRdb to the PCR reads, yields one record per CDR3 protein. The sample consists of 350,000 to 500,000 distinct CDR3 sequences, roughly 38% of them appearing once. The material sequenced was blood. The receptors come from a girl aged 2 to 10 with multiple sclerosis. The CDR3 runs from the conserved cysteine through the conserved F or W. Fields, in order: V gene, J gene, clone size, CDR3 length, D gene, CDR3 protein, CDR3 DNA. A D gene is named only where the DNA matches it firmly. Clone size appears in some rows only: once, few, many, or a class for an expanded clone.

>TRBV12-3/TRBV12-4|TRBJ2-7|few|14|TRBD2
CASRTSGTSYEQYF
TGTGCCAGCAGGACTAGCGGCACATCCTACGAGCAGTACTTC
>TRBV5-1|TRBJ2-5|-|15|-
CASRNSDTGQETQYF
TGCGCCAGCAGAAATTCCGACACAGGGCAAGAGACCCAGTACTTC
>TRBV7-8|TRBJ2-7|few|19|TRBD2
CASSHGRTSGSKRSYEQYF
TGTGCCAGCAGCCATGGTAGGACTAGCGGATCGAAACGCTCCTACGAGCAGTACTTC
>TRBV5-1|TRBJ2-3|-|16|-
CASSLGASASTDTQYF
TGCGCCAGCAGCTTGGGGGCTAGCGCTAGCACAGATACGCAGTATTTT
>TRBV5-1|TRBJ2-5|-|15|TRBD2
CASTKPGLGPETQYF
TGCGCCAGCACCAAACCGGGACTAGGGCCAGAGACCCAGTACTTC
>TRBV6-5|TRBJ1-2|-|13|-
CASSYEDNYGYTF
TGTGCCAGCAGTTACGAGGATAACTATGGCTACACCTTC
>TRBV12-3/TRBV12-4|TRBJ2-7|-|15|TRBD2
CASSSNSGATYEQYF
TGTGCCAGCAGCTCTAATAGCGGGGCAACCTACGAGCAGTACTTC
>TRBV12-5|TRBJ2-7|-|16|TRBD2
CASGLVLGRDYYEQYF
TGTGCTAGTGGTTTGGTCCTCGGACGGGACTACTACGAGCAGTACTTC
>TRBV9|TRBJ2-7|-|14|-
CASSVAWGSYEQYF
TGTGCCAGCAGCGTAGCTTGGGGCTCCTACGAGCAGTACTTC
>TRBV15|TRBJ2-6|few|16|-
CATSRSGGGGANVLTF
TGTGCCACCAGCAGATCCGGGGGAGGAGGGGCCAACGTCCTGACTTTC
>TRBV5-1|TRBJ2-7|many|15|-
CASSLGSGHPYEQYF
TGCGCCAGCAGCTTGGGTTCCGGACACCCCTACGAGCAGTACTTC
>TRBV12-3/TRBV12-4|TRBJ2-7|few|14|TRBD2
CASTPMGGAYEQYF
TGTGCCAGCACCCCTATGGGGGGGGCCTACGAGCAGTACTTC
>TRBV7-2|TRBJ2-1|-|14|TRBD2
CTSRRTSGYNEQFF
TGTACCAGCAGGAGGACTAGCGGATACAATGAGCAGTTCTTC
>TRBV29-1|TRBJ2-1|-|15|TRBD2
CSVGDSGRSGNEQFF
TGCAGCGTTGGGGATAGCGGGAGATCGGGTAATGAGCAGTTCTTC
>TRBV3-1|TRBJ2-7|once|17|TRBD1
CASSHSVWGQARGEQYF
TGTGCCAGCAGCCACTCTGTCTGGGGACAGGCCCGGGGGGAGCAGTACTTC
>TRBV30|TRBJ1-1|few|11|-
CACQANTEAFF
TGTGCCTGTCAGGCGAACACTGAAGCTTTCTTT
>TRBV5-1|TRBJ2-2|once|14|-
CASSPGSYTGERFF
TGCGCCAGCAGCCCCGGATCGTATACCGGGGAGCGGTTTTTT
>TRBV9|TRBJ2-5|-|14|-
CASSNRHLQETQYF
TGTGCCAGCAGCAACAGACACCTCCAAGAGACCCAGTACTTC
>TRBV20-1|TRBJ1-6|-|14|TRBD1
CSAKRQGPWAPPHF
TGCAGTGCTAAGCGACAGGGGCCTTGGGCACCCCCCCACTTT